These 10 T cell receptor beta chains were sequenced from one sample in a study of blood T cell repertoires in COVID-19. The protocol was immunoSEQ multiplex PCR, while the TCRdb copy is restricted to in-frame clones and leaves out a portion. Found here are 55,000 to 60,000 clones, about 80% of them singletons; the top ten hold about 20%. The sequenced sample consisted of peripheral blood. These receptors all stem from a man in his forties or fifties with active or convalescent COVID-19.

The V call is TRBV13, the J call TRBJ2-7; 8 positions match TRBD2. The CDR3 length is 12 residues. Looked up from germline, CDR1 is PRHDT and CDR2 is FYEKMQ (reference sequence). J lost 7 bases, V lost 7 bases, and 6 bases had no gene match. In DNA form, the CDR3 reads TGTGCCAGCACCTCTCGGGAGGGAGAGCAGTACTTC. Protein: CASTSREGEQYF.

The chain couples TRBV9 to TRBJ2-3, with 8 bases aligning to TRBD2. The V gene's germline CDR1 is SGDLS and CDR2 YYNGEE. The CDR3 is 16 amino acids. V gave up 0 bases and J gave up 1 base; unmatched junction bases: 4. CDR3: CASSVETGGGTDTQYF. DNA of the CDR3: TGTGCCAGCAGCGTAGAAACGGGGGGGGGCACAGATACGCAGTATTTT.

This chain connects TRBV27 to TRBJ1-6; no clear D. Trimming shortened V by 3 bases and J by 9 bases, and 6 bases separated the two germline ends. CDR1 is MNHEY, CDR2 SMNVEV, per germline (reference sequence). This CDR3 spans 12 amino acids. CDR3 DNA: TGTGCCAGCAGTTTTACGGGTTCACCCCTCCACTTT. Translated: CASSFTGSPLHF.

The chain recombines TRBV30 with TRBJ1-4; 8 bases agree with TRBD1. Trimming at V came to 2 bases and at J to 5 bases, leaving 4 bases not matched to a gene. The CDR3 contains 14 residues. Germline V CDR1 and CDR2: GTSNPN, SVGIG (reference sequence). CDR3 protein: CAWSRTGNNEKLFF. CDR3 DNA: TGTGCCTGGAGTCGGACAGGGAACAATGAAAAACTGTTTTTT.

The rearrangement uses TRBV7-6 and TRBJ2-2, with D possibly being TRBD2 (6 bases). V was shortened by 1 base and J by 5 bases, with 17 bases between the two germline ends. In germline, CDR1 is SGHVS, CDR2 FNYEAQ. CDR3 length equals 17 residues. CDR3 sequence (DNA): TGTGCCAGCAGCTTAGTTCCATGGGTGGCGGGGACCGGGGAGCTGTTTTTT. It encodes CASSLVPWVAGTGELFF. Based on the CDR3 plus reference TRBV7-6 and TRBJ2-2, the full variable domain is GAGVSQSPRYKVTKRGQDVALRCDPISGHVSLYWYRQALGQGPEFLTYFNYEAQQDKSGLPNDRFSAERPEGSISTLTIQRTEQRDSAMYRCASSLVPWVAGTGELFFGEGSRLTVL.

The chain couples TRBV19 to TRBJ2-6, with D possibly TRBD1 on 5 matching bases. CDR1 is LNHDA, CDR2 SQIVND, per germline (reference sequence). Trimming cost V 6 bases and J 3 bases, with 9 bases left between them. The CDR3 loop spans 14 amino acids. This CDR3 reads CASRQDHGANVLTF. CDR3 in DNA: TGTGCCAGTAGACAGGACCATGGGGCCAACGTCCTGACTTTC.

The rearrangement links TRBV6-6 to TRBJ2-7, with TRBD2 as a possible D gene (6 bases). V was pared by 7 bases and J by 6 bases, with 13 bases between. The length of the CDR3 is 12 residues. The germline CDR1 and CDR2 sequences are MNHNY and SVGAGI (reference sequence). CDR3 amino acids: CASKRAAAEQYF. In DNA, the CDR3 is TGTGCCAGCAAGCGGGCGGCGGCCGAGCAGTACTTC.

This clone was observed a few times. The chain is built from TRBV5-4 and TRBJ1-1, with 7 bases identical to TRBD1. The CDR3 runs 15 residues. Germline loops: CDR1 SGHNT, CDR2 YYREEE (reference sequence). Losses at the gene ends were 6 bases for V and 0 bases for J; bases not matched to a gene: 8. This CDR3 reads CASTSRTGVNTEAFF. CDR3 DNA sequence: TGTGCCAGCACCTCCCGAACAGGGGTGAACACTGAAGCTTTCTTT.

The rearrangement links TRBV3-1 (or the pseudogene TRBV3-2) to TRBJ1-2; 8 bases align to TRBD1. This CDR3 spans 17 amino acids. In germline, CDR1 is LGHDT, CDR2 YNNKEL (reference sequence). V gave up 2 bases and J gave up 8 bases; unmatched junction bases: 16. As DNA, the CDR3 is TGTGCCAGCAGCCAAAGGTCAGGAAGGACAGGGCTCGGAGGCTACACCTTC. Translated, it gives CASSQRSGRTGLGGYTF.

This chain links TRBV3-1 (or the pseudogene TRBV3-2) with TRBJ1-5; a weak D match, TRBD1 (5 bases). Trimming removed 5 bases at V and 4 bases at J, with 15 bases between. This CDR3 is 15 amino acids long. From germline, CDR1 is LGHDT and CDR2 YNNKEL (reference sequence). The CDR3 protein is CASSKGTGENQPQHF. DNA of the CDR3: TGTGCCAGCAGCAAAGGTACAGGTGAAAATCAGCCCCAGCATTTT.